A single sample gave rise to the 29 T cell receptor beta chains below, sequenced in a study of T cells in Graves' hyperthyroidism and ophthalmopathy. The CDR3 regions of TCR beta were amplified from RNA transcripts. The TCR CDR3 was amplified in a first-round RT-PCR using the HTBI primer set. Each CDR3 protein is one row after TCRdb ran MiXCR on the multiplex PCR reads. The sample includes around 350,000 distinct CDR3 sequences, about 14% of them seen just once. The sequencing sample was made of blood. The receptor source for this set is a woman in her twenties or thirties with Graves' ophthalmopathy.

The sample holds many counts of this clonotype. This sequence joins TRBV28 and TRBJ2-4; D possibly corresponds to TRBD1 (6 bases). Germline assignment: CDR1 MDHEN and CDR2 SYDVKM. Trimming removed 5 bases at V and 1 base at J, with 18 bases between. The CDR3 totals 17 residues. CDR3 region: CASSLSLRDTAKNIQYF. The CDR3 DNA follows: TGTGCCAGCAGTCTCTCCCTCAGGGACACCGCCAAAAACATTCAGTACTTC.

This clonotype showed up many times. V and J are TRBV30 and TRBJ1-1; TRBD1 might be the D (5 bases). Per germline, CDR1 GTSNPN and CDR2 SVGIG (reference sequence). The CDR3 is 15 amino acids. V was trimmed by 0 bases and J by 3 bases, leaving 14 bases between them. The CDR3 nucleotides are TGTGCCTGGAGTGTACTTGGGGGACGGGACACTGAAGCTTTCTTT. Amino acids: CAWSVLGGRDTEAFF.

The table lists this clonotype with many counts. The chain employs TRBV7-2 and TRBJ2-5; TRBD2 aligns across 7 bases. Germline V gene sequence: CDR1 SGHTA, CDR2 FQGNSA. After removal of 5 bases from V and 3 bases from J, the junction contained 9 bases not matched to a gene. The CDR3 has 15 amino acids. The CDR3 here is CASSPGAGPEETQYF. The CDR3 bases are TGTGCCAGCAGCCCAGGAGCGGGGCCCGAAGAGACCCAGTACTTC. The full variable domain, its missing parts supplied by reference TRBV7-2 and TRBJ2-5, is GAGVSQSPSNKVTEKGKDVELRCDPISGHTALYWYRQSLGQGLEFLIYFQGNSAPDKSGLPSDRFSAERTGGSVSTLTIQRTQQEDSAVYLCASSPGAGPEETQYFGPGTRLLVL.

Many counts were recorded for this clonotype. CDR3 protein: CASSLGGAGANVLTF. The CDR3 bases are TGTGCCAGCAGCTTAGGGGGGGCCGGGGCCAACGTCCTGACTTTC. The rearrangement uses TRBV11-3 and TRBJ2-6, with D tentatively TRBD1 or TRBD2 (6 bases each). Per germline, CDR1 SGHNT and CDR2 YENEEA. With 1 base removed from V and 4 bases from J, the gap between germline ends came to 8 bases. CDR3 length: 15 amino acids.

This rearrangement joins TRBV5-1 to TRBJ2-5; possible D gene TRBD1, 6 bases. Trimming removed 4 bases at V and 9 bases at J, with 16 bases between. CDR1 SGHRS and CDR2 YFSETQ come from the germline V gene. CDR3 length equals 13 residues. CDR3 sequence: CASSMDPSGAQYF. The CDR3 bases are TGCGCCAGCAGCATGGACCCCTCAGGGGCCCAGTACTTC.

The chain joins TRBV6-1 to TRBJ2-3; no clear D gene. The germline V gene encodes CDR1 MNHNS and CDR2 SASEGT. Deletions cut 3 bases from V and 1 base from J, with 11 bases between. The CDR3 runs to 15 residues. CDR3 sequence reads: CASSDFGVGTDTQYF. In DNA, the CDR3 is TGTGCCAGCAGTGATTTTGGGGTAGGCACAGATACGCAGTATTTT.

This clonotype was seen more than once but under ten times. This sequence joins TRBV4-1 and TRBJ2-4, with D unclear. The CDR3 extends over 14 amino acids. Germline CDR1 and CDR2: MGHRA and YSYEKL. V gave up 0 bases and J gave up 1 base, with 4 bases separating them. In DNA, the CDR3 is TGCGCCAGCAGCCAAGAAGGGGCCAAAAACATTCAGTACTTC. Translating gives CASSQEGAKNIQYF.

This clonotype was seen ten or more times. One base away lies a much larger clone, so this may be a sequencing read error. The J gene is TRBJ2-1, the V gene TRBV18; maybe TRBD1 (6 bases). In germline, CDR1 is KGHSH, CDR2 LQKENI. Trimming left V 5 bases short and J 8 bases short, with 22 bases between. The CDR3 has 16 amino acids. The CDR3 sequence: CASSTSGAGDLYEQFF. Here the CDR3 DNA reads TGTGCCAGCTCAACCTCCGGGGCAGGGGATTTGTATGAGCAGTTCTTC.

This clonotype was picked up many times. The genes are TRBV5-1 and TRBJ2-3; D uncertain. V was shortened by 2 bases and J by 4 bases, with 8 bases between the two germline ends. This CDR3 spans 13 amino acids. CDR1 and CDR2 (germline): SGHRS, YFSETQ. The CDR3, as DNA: TGCGCCAGCAGCTTCCGGACCCCAGATACGCAGTATTTT. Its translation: CASSFRTPDTQYF. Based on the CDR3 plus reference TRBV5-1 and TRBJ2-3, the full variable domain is KAGVTQTPRYLIKTRGQQVTLSCSPISGHRSVSWYQQTPGQGLQFLFEYFSETQRNKGNFPGRFSGRQFSNSRSEMNVSTLELGDSALYLCASSFRTPDTQYFGPGTRLTVL.

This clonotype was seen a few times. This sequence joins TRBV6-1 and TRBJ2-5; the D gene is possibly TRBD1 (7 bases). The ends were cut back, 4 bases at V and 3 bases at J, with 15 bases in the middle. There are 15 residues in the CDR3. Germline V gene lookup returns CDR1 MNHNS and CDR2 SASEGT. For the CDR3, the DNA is TGTGCCAGCAGTGCCCAACCCAGGGGGGAAGAGACCCAGTACTTC. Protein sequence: CASSAQPRGEETQYF.

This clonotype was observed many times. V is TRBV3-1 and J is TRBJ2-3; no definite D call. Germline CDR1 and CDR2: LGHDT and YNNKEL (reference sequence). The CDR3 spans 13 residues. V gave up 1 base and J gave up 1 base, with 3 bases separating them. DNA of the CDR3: TGTGCCAGCAGCCAAGTCCGCACAGATACGCAGTATTTT. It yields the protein CASSQVRTDTQYF.

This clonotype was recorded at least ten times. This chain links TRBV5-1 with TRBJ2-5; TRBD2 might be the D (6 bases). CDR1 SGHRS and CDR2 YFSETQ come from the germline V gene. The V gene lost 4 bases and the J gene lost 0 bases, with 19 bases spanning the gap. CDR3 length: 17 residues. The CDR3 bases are TGCGCCAGCAGCAGGAGGGCCACTAGCCCCAACCAAGAGACCCAGTACTTC. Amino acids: CASSRRATSPNQETQYF.

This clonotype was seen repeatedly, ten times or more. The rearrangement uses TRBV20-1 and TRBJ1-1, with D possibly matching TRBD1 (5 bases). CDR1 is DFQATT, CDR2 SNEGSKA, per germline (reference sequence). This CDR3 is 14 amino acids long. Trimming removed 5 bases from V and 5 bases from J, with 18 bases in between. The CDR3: CSALRATWGTEAFF. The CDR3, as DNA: TGCAGTGCTCTTCGGGCCACCTGGGGGACTGAAGCTTTCTTT.

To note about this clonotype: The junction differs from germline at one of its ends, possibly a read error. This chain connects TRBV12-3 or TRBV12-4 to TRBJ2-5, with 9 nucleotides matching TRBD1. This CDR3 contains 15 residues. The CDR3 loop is CAISGGDRVSETQYF. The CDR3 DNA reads TGTGCCATCAGTGGTGGGGACAGGGTCTCAGAGACCCAGTACTTC.

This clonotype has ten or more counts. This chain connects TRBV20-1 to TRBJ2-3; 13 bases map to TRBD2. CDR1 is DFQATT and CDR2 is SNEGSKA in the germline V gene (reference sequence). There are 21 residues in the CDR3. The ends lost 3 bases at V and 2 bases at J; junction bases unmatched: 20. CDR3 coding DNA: TGCAGTGCTAGTGGGAGGGGGGGACTAGCGGGGTCCCCACAGGTCACAGATACGCAGTATTTT. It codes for CSASGRGGLAGSPQVTDTQYF.

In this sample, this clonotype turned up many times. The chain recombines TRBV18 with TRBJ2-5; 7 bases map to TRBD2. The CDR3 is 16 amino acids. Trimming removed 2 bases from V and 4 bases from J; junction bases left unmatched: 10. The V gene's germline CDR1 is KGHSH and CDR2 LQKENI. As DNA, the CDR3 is TGTGCCAGCTCACCAGCCCGGTTATCGGGAGGAGAGACCCAGTACTTC. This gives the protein CASSPARLSGGETQYF.

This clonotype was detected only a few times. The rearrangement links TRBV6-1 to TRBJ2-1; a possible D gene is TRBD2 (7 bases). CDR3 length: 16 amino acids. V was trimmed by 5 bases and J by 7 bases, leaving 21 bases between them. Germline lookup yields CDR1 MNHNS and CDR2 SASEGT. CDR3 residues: CASSPWGGPLGNEQFF. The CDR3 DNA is TGTGCCAGCAGTCCGTGGGGGGGGCCACTTGGGAATGAGCAGTTCTTC.

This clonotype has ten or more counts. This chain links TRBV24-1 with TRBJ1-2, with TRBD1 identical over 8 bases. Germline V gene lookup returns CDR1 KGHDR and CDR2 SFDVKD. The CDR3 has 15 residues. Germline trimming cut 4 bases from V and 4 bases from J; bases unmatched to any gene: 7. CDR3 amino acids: CATSDIEQGVYGYTF. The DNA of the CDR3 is TGTGCCACCAGTGACATCGAACAGGGGGTCTATGGCTACACCTTC.

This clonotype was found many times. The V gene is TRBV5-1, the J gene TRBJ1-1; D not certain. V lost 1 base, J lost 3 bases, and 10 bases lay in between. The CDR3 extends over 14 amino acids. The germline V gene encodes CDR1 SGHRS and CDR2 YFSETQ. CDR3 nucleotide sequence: TGCGCCAGCAGCTTGAACGGACCGGACACTGAAGCTTTCTTT. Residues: CASSLNGPDTEAFF.

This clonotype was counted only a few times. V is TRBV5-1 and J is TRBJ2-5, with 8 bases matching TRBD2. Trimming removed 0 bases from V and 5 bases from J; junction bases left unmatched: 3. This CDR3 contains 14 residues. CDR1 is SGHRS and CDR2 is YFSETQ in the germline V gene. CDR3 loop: CASSLAGGAETQYF. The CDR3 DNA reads TGCGCCAGCAGCTTGGCGGGGGGGGCTGAGACCCAGTACTTC.

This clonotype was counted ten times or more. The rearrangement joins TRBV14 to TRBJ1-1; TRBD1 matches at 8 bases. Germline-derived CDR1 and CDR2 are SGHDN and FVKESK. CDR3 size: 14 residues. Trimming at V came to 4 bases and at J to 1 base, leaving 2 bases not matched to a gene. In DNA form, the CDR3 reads TGTGCCAGCAGCCGGACAGGGCCGAACACTGAAGCTTTCTTT. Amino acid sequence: CASSRTGPNTEAFF. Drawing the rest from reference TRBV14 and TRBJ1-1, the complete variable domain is EAGVTQFPSHSVIEKGQTVTLRCDPISGHDNLYWYRRVMGKEIKFLLHFVKESKQDESGMPNNRFLAERTGGTYSTLKVQPAELEDSGVYFCASSRTGPNTEAFFGQGTRLTVV.

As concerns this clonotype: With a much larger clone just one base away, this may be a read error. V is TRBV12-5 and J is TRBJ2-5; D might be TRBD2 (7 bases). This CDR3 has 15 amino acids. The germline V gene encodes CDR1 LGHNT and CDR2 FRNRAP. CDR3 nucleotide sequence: TGTGCTAGTGTTTGGGGGCGGGGGTTGCAAGAGACCCTGTACTTC. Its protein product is CASVWGRGLQETLYF.

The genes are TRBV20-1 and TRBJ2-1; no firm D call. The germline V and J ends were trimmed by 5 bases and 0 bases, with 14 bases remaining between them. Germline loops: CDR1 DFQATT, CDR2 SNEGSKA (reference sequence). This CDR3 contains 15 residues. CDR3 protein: CSASGLGSSYNEQFF. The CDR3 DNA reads TGCAGTGCTTCAGGCCTAGGAAGCTCCTACAATGAGCAGTTCTTC.

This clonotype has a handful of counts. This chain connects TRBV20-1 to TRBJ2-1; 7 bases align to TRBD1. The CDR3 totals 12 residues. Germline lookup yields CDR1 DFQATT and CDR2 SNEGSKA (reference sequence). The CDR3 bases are TGCAGCGAAGGGGGCAGACACAATGAGCAGTTCTTC. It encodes CSEGGRHNEQFF.

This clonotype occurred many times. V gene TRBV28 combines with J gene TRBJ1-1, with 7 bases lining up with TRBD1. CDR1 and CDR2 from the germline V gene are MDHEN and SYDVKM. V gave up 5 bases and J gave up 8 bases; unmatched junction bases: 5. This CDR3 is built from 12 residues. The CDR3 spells CASSTRDREAFF. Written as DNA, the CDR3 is TGTGCCAGCAGTACGCGGGACAGAGAAGCTTTCTTT.

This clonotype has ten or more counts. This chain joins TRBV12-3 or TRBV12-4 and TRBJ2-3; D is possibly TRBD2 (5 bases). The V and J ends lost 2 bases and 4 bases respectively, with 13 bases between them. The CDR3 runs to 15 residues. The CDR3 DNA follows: TGTGCCAGCAGTTTATATTCGCCTAGCTCAGATACGCAGTATTTT. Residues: CASSLYSPSSDTQYF.

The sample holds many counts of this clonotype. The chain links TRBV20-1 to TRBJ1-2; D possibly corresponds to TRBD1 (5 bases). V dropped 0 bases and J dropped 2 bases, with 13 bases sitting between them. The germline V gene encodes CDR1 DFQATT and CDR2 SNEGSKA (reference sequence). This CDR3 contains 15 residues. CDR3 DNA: TGCAGTGCTAGAGACCCCTCTGGACAAAACTATGGCTACACCTTC. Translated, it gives CSARDPSGQNYGYTF.

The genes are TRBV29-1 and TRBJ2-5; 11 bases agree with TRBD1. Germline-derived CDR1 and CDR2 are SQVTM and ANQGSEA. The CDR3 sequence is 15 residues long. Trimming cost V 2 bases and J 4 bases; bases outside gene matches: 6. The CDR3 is CSVEKDRGRAETQYF. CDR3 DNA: TGCAGCGTTGAAAAGGACAGGGGGCGAGCAGAGACCCAGTACTTC.

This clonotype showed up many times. The CDR3 DNA follows: TGTGCCAGCAGTCCAGAACTAGCGGGGCCTTACAATGAGCAGTTCTTC. Amino acid sequence: CASSPELAGPYNEQFF. The rearrangement uses TRBV12-3 or TRBV12-4 and TRBJ2-1, with 10 bases fitting TRBD2. With V trimmed by 5 bases and J by 4 bases, 8 bases remained unmatched. The CDR3 loop spans 16 amino acids.